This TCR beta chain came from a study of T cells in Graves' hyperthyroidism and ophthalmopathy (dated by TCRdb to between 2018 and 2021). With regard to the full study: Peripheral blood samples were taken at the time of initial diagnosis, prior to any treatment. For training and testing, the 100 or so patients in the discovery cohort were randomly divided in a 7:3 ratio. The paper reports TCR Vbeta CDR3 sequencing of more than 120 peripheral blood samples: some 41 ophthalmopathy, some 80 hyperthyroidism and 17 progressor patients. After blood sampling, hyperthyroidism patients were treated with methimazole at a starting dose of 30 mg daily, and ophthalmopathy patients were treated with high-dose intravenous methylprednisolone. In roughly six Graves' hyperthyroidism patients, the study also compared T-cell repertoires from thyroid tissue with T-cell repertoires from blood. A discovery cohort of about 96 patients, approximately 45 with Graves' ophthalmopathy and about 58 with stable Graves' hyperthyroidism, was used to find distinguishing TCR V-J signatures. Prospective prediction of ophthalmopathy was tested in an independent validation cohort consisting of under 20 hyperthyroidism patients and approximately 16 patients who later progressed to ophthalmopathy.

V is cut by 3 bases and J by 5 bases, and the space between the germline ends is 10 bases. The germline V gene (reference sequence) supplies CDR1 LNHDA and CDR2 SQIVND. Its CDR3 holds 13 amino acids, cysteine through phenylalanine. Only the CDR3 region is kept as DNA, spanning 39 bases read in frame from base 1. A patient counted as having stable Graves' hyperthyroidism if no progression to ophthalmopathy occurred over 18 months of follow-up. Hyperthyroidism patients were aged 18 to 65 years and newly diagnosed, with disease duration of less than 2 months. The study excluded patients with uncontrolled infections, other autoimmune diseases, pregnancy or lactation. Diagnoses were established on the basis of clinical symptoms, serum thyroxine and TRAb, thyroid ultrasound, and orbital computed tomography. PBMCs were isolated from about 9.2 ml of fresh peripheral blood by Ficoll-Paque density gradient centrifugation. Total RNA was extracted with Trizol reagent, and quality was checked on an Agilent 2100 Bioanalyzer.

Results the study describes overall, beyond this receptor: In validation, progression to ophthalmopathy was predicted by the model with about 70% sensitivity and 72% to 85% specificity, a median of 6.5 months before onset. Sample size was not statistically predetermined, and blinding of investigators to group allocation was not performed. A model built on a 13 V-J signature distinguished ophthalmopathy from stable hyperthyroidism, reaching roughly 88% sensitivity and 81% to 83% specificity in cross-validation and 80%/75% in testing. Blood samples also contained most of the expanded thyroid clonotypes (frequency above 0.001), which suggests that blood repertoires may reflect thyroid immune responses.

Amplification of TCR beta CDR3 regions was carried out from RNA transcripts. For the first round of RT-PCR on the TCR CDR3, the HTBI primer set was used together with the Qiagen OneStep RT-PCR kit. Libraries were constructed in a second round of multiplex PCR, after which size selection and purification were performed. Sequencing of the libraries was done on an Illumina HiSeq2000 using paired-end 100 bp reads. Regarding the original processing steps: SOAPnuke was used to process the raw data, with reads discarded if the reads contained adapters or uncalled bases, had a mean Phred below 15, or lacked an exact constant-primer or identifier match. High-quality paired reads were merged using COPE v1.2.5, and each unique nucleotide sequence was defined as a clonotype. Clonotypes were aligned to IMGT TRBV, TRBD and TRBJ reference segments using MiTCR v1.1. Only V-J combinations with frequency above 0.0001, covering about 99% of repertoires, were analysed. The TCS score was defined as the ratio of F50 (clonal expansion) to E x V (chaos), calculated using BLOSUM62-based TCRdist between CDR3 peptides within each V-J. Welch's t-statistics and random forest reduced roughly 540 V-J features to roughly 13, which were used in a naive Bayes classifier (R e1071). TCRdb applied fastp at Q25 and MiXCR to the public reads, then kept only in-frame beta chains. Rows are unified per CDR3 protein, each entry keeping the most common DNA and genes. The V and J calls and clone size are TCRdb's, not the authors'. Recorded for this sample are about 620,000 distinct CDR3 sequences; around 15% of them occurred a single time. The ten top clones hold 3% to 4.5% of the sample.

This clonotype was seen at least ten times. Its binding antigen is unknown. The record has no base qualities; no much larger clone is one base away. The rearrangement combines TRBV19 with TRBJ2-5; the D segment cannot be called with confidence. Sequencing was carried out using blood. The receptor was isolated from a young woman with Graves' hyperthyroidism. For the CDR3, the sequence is CASSIYVGETQYF. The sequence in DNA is TGTGCCAGTAGTATCTACGTGGGGGAGACCCAGTACTTC.